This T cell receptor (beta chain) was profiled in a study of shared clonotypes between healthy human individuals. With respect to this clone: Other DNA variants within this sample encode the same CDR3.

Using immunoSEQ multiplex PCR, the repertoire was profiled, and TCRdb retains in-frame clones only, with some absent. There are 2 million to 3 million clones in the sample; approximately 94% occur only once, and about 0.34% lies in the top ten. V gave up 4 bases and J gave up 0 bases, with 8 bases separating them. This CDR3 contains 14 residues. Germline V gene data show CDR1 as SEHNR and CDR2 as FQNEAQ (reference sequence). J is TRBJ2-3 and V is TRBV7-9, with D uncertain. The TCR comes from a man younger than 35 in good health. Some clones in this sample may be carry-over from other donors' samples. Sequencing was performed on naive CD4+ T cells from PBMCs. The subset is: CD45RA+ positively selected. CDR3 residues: CASSSSGSTDTQYF. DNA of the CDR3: TGTGCCAGCAGCTCCTCTGGCAGCACAGATACGCAGTATTTT.